A selection of T cell receptor beta chains follows, all from one sample in a study of T cell responses to AZD1222 COVID-19 vaccine. The repertoire was sequenced with immunoSEQ multiplex PCR; TCRdb's copy has only in-frame clones and lacks some. The table shows 150,000 to 200,000 clones, with roughly 92% occurring only once. The material was peripheral blood, obtained on day 0 of AZD1222 vaccination. Every receptor here comes from an adult in good health. CDR3s include the opening cysteine and the closing phenylalanine or tryptophan. A D gene is named only where the DNA matches it firmly. Only part of the rows carry a size: once, few, many, or a class if the clone is expanded.

DNA,CDR3,size,D,V,J
TGTGCCAGCAGCGCTTCAGGGGGCGTTAATTCACCCCTCCACTTT,CASSASGGVNSPLHF,NA,TRBD1,TRBV7-9,TRBJ1-6
TGTGCCAGCAGTCCACGGGGTGGGGTGAACACTGAAGCTTTCTTT,CASSPRGGVNTEAFF,NA,NA,TRBV2,TRBJ1-1
TGTGCCAGTACCACGCGCTTTGAAGGACCCCTTGACATTCAGTACTTC,CASTTRFEGPLDIQYF,NA,NA,TRBV19,TRBJ2-4
TGTGCCAGCAGCTTAAAAGGGGGCGAAAGGGGGAGCTCCTACAATGAGCAGTTCTTC,CASSLKGGERGSSYNEQFF,NA,TRBD1,TRBV7-3,TRBJ2-1
TGTGCCAGCAGCGTAGGGACGGACCAGCCTAACTATGGCTACACCTTC,CASSVGTDQPNYGYTF,NA,NA,TRBV9,TRBJ1-2
TGTGCCAGCGGGACAGGGGGAAACGGCTACACCTTC,CASGTGGNGYTF,NA,TRBD1,TRBV3-1/TRBV3-2,TRBJ1-2
TGCGCCAGCAGTGAGTCGATTGGGGGTAGGGCCTACGGCTACACCTTC,CASSESIGGRAYGYTF,NA,NA,TRBV10-1,TRBJ1-2
TGTGCCAGCAGCATCATCCGCGGGGGTCCCGGCGAGCAGTACTTC,CASSIIRGGPGEQYF,NA,TRBD2,TRBV11-2,TRBJ2-7
TGTGCCAGCAAAGACAGTGATTATAGCAATCAGCCCCAGCATTTT,CASKDSDYSNQPQHF,NA,NA,TRBV6-6,TRBJ1-5
TGTGCCAGCAGCCCTCCCGGTAACACAGATACGCAGTATTTT,CASSPPGNTDTQYF,NA,NA,TRBV7-2,TRBJ2-3
TGTGCCAGCAGCCAAGTCCGGGGGGTGCCTTTCTTT,CASSQVRGVPFF,NA,NA,TRBV3-1/TRBV3-2,TRBJ1-1
TGCGCCAGCAGGAAGACGTATAGCGGGGGCTCCTACAATGAGCAGTTCTTC,CASRKTYSGGSYNEQFF,NA,TRBD2,TRBV10-2,TRBJ2-1
TGTGCCAGCAGCCCAGGGGGGAACGGAAACACCATATATTTT,CASSPGGNGNTIYF,few,TRBD1,TRBV28,TRBJ1-3
TGTGCCAGTAGCCCAAATTATACCCCCGGGACACTCTCTGGAAACACCATATATTTT,CASSPNYTPGTLSGNTIYF,NA,NA,TRBV19,TRBJ1-3
TGCGCCAGCAGCCAAGAAACGGGAGGGGGAAGGGGCAATCAGCCCCAGCATTTT,CASSQETGGGRGNQPQHF,NA,NA,TRBV4-1,TRBJ1-5
TGTGCCAGCAGTGAGTACGGGACACGGGTTCCCAACTATGGCTACACCTTC,CASSEYGTRVPNYGYTF,NA,NA,TRBV6-1,TRBJ1-2
TGTGCCAGCAGTTTTACGGGACCGAACACTGAAGCTTTCTTT,CASSFTGPNTEAFF,once,NA,TRBV27,TRBJ1-1
TGTGCCAGCAGCCCCATTAGCGGGTCCTCCTACAATGAGCAGTTCTTC,CASSPISGSSYNEQFF,NA,TRBD2,TRBV27,TRBJ2-1
TGTGCCAGCAGCCGGGGGAACGGACAGCTCAATCAGCCCCAGCATTTT,CASSRGNGQLNQPQHF,NA,NA,TRBV7-8,TRBJ1-5
TGTGCCAGCAGCTTAAGCCCCAGGGGAAAGGCGGGAAACACCATATATTTT,CASSLSPRGKAGNTIYF,NA,NA,TRBV7-8,TRBJ1-3
TGTGCCAGCAGCTTTCGGTTCAGCGGGCTGAAAGAGACCCAGTACTTC,CASSFRFSGLKETQYF,NA,NA,TRBV5-4,TRBJ2-5
TGCGCCAGCAGCGGGACAGGGGATAATCAGCCCCAGCATTTT,CASSGTGDNQPQHF,NA,TRBD1,TRBV4-1,TRBJ1-5
TGTGCCAGCAGCGTAGAAGGGCGGGTATACAATGAGCAGTTCTTC,CASSVEGRVYNEQFF,NA,NA,TRBV9,TRBJ2-1
TGTGCCAGCTCACCACAAGTGGCAGTATATGAGCAGTTCTTC,CASSPQVAVYEQFF,NA,NA,TRBV18,TRBJ2-1
TGTGCCAATCTCTCCGGCTTCAATCAGCCCCAGCATTTT,CANLSGFNQPQHF,NA,NA,TRBV5-3,TRBJ1-5
TGTGCCAGTAGTATCTCTAGGGGTACCCACTACAATGAGCAGTTCTTC,CASSISRGTHYNEQFF,NA,NA,TRBV19,TRBJ2-1
TGTGCCATCAATTCCGGGTCCTCGCCCCTCCACTTT,CAINSGSSPLHF,NA,NA,TRBV10-3,TRBJ1-6
TGTGCCAGCAAAGAGGGGGCCAGCTATAATTCACCCCTCCACTTT,CASKEGASYNSPLHF,NA,TRBD1,TRBV2,TRBJ1-6
TGTGCCAGCAGCTTACTAGCGGGGATCCAAGAGACCCAGTACTTC,CASSLLAGIQETQYF,NA,TRBD2,TRBV5-4,TRBJ2-5
TGTGCCAGCAGCTTGGTTAGCGGGGGTGGAGATACGCAGTATTTT,CASSLVSGGGDTQYF,NA,TRBD2,TRBV5-8,TRBJ2-3
TGTGCCAGCAGTTACGGGGGAAACTACACCTTC,CASSYGGNYTF,NA,NA,TRBV6-5,TRBJ1-2